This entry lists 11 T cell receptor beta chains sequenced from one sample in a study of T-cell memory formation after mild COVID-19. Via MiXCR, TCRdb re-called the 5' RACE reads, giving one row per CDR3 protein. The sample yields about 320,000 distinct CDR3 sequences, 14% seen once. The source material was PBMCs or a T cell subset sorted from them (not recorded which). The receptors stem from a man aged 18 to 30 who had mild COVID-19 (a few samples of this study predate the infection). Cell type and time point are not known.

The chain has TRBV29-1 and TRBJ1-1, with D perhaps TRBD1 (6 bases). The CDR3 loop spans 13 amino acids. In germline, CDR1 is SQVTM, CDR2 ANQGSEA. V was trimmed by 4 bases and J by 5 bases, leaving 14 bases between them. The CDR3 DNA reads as TGCAGCGTTGGGCAGGGGAGTAGGACTGAAGCTTTCTTT. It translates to CSVGQGSRTEAFF.

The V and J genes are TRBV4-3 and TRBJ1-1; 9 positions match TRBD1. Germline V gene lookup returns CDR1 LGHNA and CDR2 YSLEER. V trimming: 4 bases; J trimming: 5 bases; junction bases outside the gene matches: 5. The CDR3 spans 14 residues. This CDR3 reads CASSLSGTGTEAFF. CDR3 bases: TGCGCCAGCAGCCTATCCGGGACAGGGACTGAAGCTTTCTTT.

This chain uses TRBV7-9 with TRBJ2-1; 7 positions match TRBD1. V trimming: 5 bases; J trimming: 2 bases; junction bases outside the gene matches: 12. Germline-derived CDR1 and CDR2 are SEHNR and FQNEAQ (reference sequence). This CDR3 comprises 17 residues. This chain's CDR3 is CASSPLKDRTTYNEQFF. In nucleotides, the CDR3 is TGTGCCAGCAGCCCCCTAAAGGACAGGACAACCTACAATGAGCAGTTCTTC. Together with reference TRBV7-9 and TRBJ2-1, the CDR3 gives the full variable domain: DTGVSQNPRHKITKRGQNVTFRCDPISEHNRLYWYRQTLGQGPEFLTYFQNEAQLEKSRLLSDRFSAERPKGSFSTLEIQRTEQGDSAMYLCASSPLKDRTTYNEQFFGPGTRLTVL.

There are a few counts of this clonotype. CDR3 coding DNA: TGTGCCAGCAGCTTGGGGGGCTCGCAGTATTTT. It is translated as CASSLGGSQYF. This sequence joins TRBV7-3 and TRBJ2-3, with D tentatively TRBD1 or TRBD2 (6 bases each). This CDR3 has 11 residues. V gave up 3 bases and J gave up 10 bases, with 8 bases separating them. Germline-derived CDR1 and CDR2 are SGHTA and FQGTGA.

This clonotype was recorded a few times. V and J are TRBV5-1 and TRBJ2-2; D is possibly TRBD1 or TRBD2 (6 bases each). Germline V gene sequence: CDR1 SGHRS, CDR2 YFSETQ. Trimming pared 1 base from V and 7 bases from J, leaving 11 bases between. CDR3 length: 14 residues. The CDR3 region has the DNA TGCGCCAGCAGCTTGCGGGGGCCGGACGGGGAGCTGTTTTTT. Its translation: CASSLRGPDGELFF. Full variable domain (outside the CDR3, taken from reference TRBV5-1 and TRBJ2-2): KAGVTQTPRYLIKTRGQQVTLSCSPISGHRSVSWYQQTPGQGLQFLFEYFSETQRNKGNFPGRFSGRQFSNSRSEMNVSTLELGDSALYLCASSLRGPDGELFFGEGSRLTVL.

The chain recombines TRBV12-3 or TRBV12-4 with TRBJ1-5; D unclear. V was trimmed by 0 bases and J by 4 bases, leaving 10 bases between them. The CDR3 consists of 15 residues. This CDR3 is CASSLASDGNQPQHF. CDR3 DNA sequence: TGTGCCAGCAGTTTAGCGTCTGACGGGAATCAGCCCCAGCATTTT.

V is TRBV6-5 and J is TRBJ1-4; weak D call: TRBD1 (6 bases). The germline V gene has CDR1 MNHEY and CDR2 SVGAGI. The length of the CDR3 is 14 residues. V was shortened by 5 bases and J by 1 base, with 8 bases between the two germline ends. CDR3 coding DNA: TGTGCCAGCAGTACCAGGGGAACTAATGAAAAACTGTTTTTT. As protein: CASSTRGTNEKLFF.

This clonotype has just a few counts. The CDR3 bases are TGTGCCAGCAGCGCCCTGGGAGAGACCCAGTACTTC. This encodes CASSALGETQYF. The chain recombines TRBV11-2 with TRBJ2-5; no firm D call. The CDR3 sequence is 12 residues long. V was shortened by 5 bases and J by 4 bases, with 8 bases between the two germline ends. Germline values: CDR1 SGHAT, CDR2 FQNNGV.

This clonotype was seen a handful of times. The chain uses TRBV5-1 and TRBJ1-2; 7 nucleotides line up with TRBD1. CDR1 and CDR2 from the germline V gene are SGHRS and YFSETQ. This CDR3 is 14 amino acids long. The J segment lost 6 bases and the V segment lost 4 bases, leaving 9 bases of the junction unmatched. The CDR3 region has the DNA TGCGCCAGCAGCAGCGGGACAGCTACGGATGGCTACACCTTC. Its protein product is CASSSGTATDGYTF.

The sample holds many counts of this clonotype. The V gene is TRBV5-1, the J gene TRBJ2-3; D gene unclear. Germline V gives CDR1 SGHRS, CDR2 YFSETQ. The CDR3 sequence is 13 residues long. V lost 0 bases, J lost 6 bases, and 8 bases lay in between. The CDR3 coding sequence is TGCGCCAGCAGCTTGGAGGCCAGCGATACGCAGTATTTT. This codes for CASSLEASDTQYF.

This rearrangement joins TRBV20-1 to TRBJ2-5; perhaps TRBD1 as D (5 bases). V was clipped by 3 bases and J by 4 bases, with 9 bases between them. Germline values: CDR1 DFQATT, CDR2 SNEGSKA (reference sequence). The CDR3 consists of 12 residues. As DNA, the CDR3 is TGCAGTGCTAGGTTAAGGGGAGAGACCCAGTACTTC. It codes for CSARLRGETQYF.